This entry features one T cell receptor (beta chain) sequence. Its antigen remains unidentified. The CDR3 loop spans 14 amino acids. Deletions cut 5 bases from V and 6 bases from J, with 14 bases between. One entry per CDR3 protein, called by TCRdb with MiXCR from the RT-PCR reads. The sample records hundreds of thousands of distinct CDR3 sequences, 12% being singletons. The sample belongs to a study of response to subunit inactivated influenza vaccine. General study results and limits: Few additional T cells are recruited per seasonal influenza vaccination, authors suggested.

V and J are TRBV12-3 or TRBV12-4 and TRBJ2-1; D is perhaps TRBD1 or TRBD2 (5 bases each). The sample in question was PBMCs from blood, obtained on the day of vaccination. The source is a man aged 45-65 years who received an inactivated influenza vaccine. The CDR3 coding sequence is TGTGCCAGCAGTCCCATGTCCGGGGCCAATGAGCAGTTCTTC. It is translated as CASSPMSGANEQFF.